The rows below give T cell receptor beta chains drawn from one sample of a study of blood T cell repertoires in COVID-19. The method was immunoSEQ multiplex PCR; TCRdb's version includes in-frame clones alone and lacks a portion of them. The repertoire includes a few hundred thousand clones, about nine tenths of them detected once, and more than 2% sits in the top ten. Sequencing was performed on peripheral blood. Receptors were obtained from a young man with active or convalescent COVID-19. Both conserved end residues are part of each CDR3. The D gene is left open where the match is weak. Only part of the rows carry a size: once, few, many, or a class if the clone is expanded.

V gene	D gene	J gene	clone size	CDR3 DNA	CDR3 protein
TRBV5-5	.	TRBJ1-1	.	TGTGCCAGCAGCTTGGGACTCGCCTCTATCTTT	CASSLGLASIF
TRBV19	TRBD1	TRBJ2-2	.	TGTGCCAGTAGTATCAACAAGATACAGGGGGCATTTACCGGGGAGCTGTTTTTT	CASSINKIQGAFTGELFF
TRBV7-8	.	TRBJ1-1	.	TGTGCCAGCAGCTTATTACATCAGGGGCAGAACACTGAAGCTTTCTTT	CASSLLHQGQNTEAFF
TRBV5-6	TRBD1	TRBJ1-1	.	TGTGCCAGCAGCAAAGACAGGGGCACTGAAGCTTTCTTT	CASSKDRGTEAFF
TRBV19	.	TRBJ1-1	many	TGTGCCAGCACAACCCCCGGCGCGGGCACTGAAGCTTTCTTT	CASTTPGAGTEAFF
TRBV6-5	.	TRBJ1-5	.	TGTGCCAGCAGCGCCGGGGTCGGAGGCAATCAGCCCCAGCATTTT	CASSAGVGGNQPQHF
TRBV6-5	TRBD1	TRBJ2-5	.	TGTGCCAGCTCTAGGGGGCTACAAGAGACCCAGTACTTC	CASSRGLQETQYF
TRBV4-1	.	TRBJ2-3	.	TGCGCCAGCAGCCAAGTGGGCTCAGGCACAGATACGCAGTATTTT	CASSQVGSGTDTQYF
TRBV13	TRBD2	TRBJ2-7	once	TGTGCCAGCAGCTCCCAGAAGATAGCGGGTGATCCCCACGAGCAGTACTTC	CASSSQKIAGDPHEQYF
TRBV5-1	.	TRBJ1-1	.	TGCGCCAGCAGCTGGCCCGGAGAGGGCACTGAAGCTTTCTTT	CASSWPGEGTEAFF
TRBV27	TRBD2	TRBJ2-7	.	TGTGCCAGCAGCCGACTAGCGGGAGAGAGGGAGCAGTACTTC	CASSRLAGEREQYF
TRBV5-1	.	TRBJ1-2	.	TGCGCCAGCAGCTTGGCGTCGGCAGGCCATGGCTACACCTTC	CASSLASAGHGYTF
TRBV5-1	.	TRBJ1-6	.	TGCGCCAGCAGCTTGGACAGGATTGTAGGTTCACCCCTCCACTTT	CASSLDRIVGSPLHF
TRBV4-1	TRBD1	TRBJ2-7	.	TGCGCCAGCAGCTTTGGGACAGGGGGTAGCTACGAGCAGTACTTC	CASSFGTGGSYEQYF
TRBV27	.	TRBJ2-7	.	TGTGCCAGCAGTTTAAGTTCAGGGGCCTACGAGCAGTACTTC	CASSLSSGAYEQYF
TRBV2	.	TRBJ1-5	.	TGTGCCAGCAAAGGTAGCAATAGCAATCAGCCCCAGCATTTT	CASKGSNSNQPQHF
TRBV10-3	.	TRBJ2-7	.	TGTGCCATCAGTGAGTTGGGGGGTGGTCCCGGCGACGAGCAGTACTTC	CAISELGGGPGDEQYF
TRBV4-1	TRBD1	TRBJ1-5	.	TGCGCCAGCAGCCTCTTTGACAGGGTGGACCAGCCCCAGCATTTT	CASSLFDRVDQPQHF
TRBV4-2	TRBD2	TRBJ2-1	.	TGTGCCAGCAGCCAAACACAGCTAGCGGGACCCTACAATGAGCAGTTCTTC	CASSQTQLAGPYNEQFF
TRBV6-6	TRBD1	TRBJ1-2	.	TGTGCCAGCAGTTACGCTGGGACAGCCTACTATGGCTACACCTTC	CASSYAGTAYYGYTF
TRBV5-1	.	TRBJ1-1	.	TGCGCCAGCAGCTTGGGGGGCGCGTCAAACACTGAAGCTTTCTTT	CASSLGGASNTEAFF
TRBV19	.	TRBJ1-1	.	TGTGCCAGTAGTAACCCTTCCGGGGTGAACACTGAAGCTTTCTTT	CASSNPSGVNTEAFF
TRBV27	.	TRBJ2-7	.	TGTGCCAGCAGTTTATCGCGCGATTACGAGCAGTACTTC	CASSLSRDYEQYF